This entry lists 21 T cell receptor beta chains sequenced from one sample in a study of blood T cell repertoires in COVID-19. Measured with immunoSEQ multiplex PCR; TCRdb has only the in-frame clones, and not every one. The data contain about 170,000 clones, around 80% of them singletons. Sequencing input: PBMCs or T cells enriched from blood (not recorded which). Receptors were obtained from a woman aged 70-85 years in a cohort exposed to, infected with or recovered from COVID-19 (not recorded which).

This clone showed up just a few times. The V gene is TRBV5-6, the J gene TRBJ1-3; D is unresolved. The CDR3 loop spans 17 amino acids. V dropped 3 bases and J dropped 0 bases, with 16 bases sitting between them. In germline, CDR1 is SGHDT, CDR2 YYEEEE. The DNA for the CDR3 is TGTGCCAGCAGCTCGTACGCCTACGCGAGCTCTGGAAACACCATATATTTT. Encoded protein: CASSSYAYASSGNTIYF.

This sequence joins TRBV4-2 and TRBJ1-4; no clear D. The CDR3 loop spans 14 amino acids. Per germline, CDR1 LGHNA and CDR2 YNFKEQ. V lost 6 bases and J 6 bases, leaving 14 bases between the germline ends. CDR3 DNA: TGTGCCAGCAGTTTGGGTCCTACAGATGAAAAACTGTTTTTT. This translates into CASSLGPTDEKLFF.

V usage is TRBV7-2 and J usage is TRBJ2-6, with D uncertain. The CDR3 contains 17 residues. Germline loops: CDR1 SGHTA, CDR2 FQGNSA. The V end lost 5 bases, the J end lost 2 bases, and 16 bases lay between the germline ends. CDR3 in amino acids: CASSQTISAPGANVLTF. CDR3 nucleotide sequence: TGTGCCAGCAGCCAAACCATTAGTGCACCTGGGGCCAACGTCCTGACTTTC.

CDR3 sequence (DNA): TGTGCCAGCAGCTTAGTGATTAGCGGGAGTTATGAGCAGTTCTTC. This codes for CASSLVISGSYEQFF. The chain has TRBV11-3 and TRBJ2-1; 9 positions match TRBD2. CDR1 is SGHNT, CDR2 YENEEA, per germline. The CDR3 is made up of 15 amino acids. Trimming at V came to 1 base and at J to 8 bases, leaving 6 bases not matched to a gene.

The V gene is TRBV5-1, the J gene TRBJ2-3; possible D gene TRBD1, 6 bases. V lost 1 base to trimming and J lost 0 bases, with 9 bases between them. The V gene's germline CDR1 is SGHRS and CDR2 YFSETQ. This CDR3 is 15 amino acids long. The CDR3 loop is CASSLPGTSTDTQYF. The CDR3 bases are TGCGCCAGCAGCTTGCCAGGGACAAGCACAGATACGCAGTATTTT.

V and J are TRBV24-1 and TRBJ2-1; 8 bases are a match to TRBD1. Trimming removed 3 bases from V and 1 base from J; junction bases left unmatched: 4. This CDR3 is built from 16 residues. The V gene's germline CDR1 is KGHDR and CDR2 SFDVKD. The CDR3 region is CATSDRNRGSYNEQFF. The CDR3 nucleotides read TGTGCCACCAGTGATCGGAACAGGGGGTCCTACAATGAGCAGTTCTTC.

The V and J genes are TRBV18 and TRBJ1-3; D possibly corresponds to TRBD1 (5 bases). CDR3 length: 16 residues. Germline assignment: CDR1 KGHSH and CDR2 LQKENI. Trimming took 5 bases from V and 2 from J, leaving 16 bases between them. The CDR3 DNA reads as TGTGCCAGCTCATTATCGGCAGGGATGGCTGGAAACACCATATATTTT. Its protein is CASSLSAGMAGNTIYF.

V is TRBV28 and J is TRBJ1-1, with D possibly matching TRBD1 (6 bases). This CDR3 spans 15 amino acids. The V gene's germline CDR1 is MDHEN and CDR2 SYDVKM. Between the trimmed V and J ends, which lost 4 bases and 6 bases, there was a span of 18 bases. CDR3 sequence (DNA): TGTGCCAGCAGTTACCCGGGACAAGGGCGTGCTGAAGCTTTCTTT. Translated, it gives CASSYPGQGRAEAFF.

The chain has TRBV7-6 and TRBJ2-3; 8 bases match TRBD2. The germline V gene encodes CDR1 SGHVS and CDR2 FNYEAQ. Losses at the gene ends were 4 bases for V and 4 bases for J; bases not matched to a gene: 4. The CDR3 consists of 14 residues. Written as DNA, the CDR3 is TGTGCCAGCAGCTCACGGGAGGGCCCAGATACGCAGTATTTT. Its protein product is CASSSREGPDTQYF.

This chain connects TRBV12-3 or TRBV12-4 to TRBJ1-2; D unresolved. V was shortened by 2 bases and J by 2 bases, with 6 bases between the two germline ends. This CDR3 has 13 amino acids. The CDR3 spells CASSLPRNYGYTF. The CDR3, as DNA: TGTGCCAGCAGTTTACCCCGGAACTATGGCTACACCTTC.

The CDR3 reads CASSGDRTQRGSNQPQHF. In nucleotides, the CDR3 is TGTGCCAGCAGCGGGGACAGGACCCAAAGAGGGAGCAATCAGCCCCAGCATTTT. V gene TRBV27 combines with J gene TRBJ1-5, with TRBD1 identical over 8 bases. Germline V CDR1 and CDR2: MNHEY, SMNVEV (reference sequence). Trimming at V came to 6 bases and at J to 1 base, leaving 14 bases not matched to a gene. This CDR3 comprises 18 residues.

Notes on this clone: Other nucleotide sequences in the sample specify the same CDR3. V is TRBV5-1 and J is TRBJ2-1, with D unresolved. Per germline, CDR1 SGHRS and CDR2 YFSETQ. V lost 0 bases, J lost 0 bases, and 4 bases lay in between. This CDR3 region has 14 residues. The CDR3 coding sequence is TGCGCCAGCAGCTTGGCCGGCTCCTACAATGAGCAGTTCTTC. This sequence encodes CASSLAGSYNEQFF.

The V call is TRBV9, the J call TRBJ1-2; D unresolved. Germline V gene sequence: CDR1 SGDLS, CDR2 YYNGEE. V dropped 1 base and J dropped 4 bases, with 11 bases sitting between them. This CDR3 region has 14 residues. CDR3 in DNA: TGTGCCAGCAGCGTAATGGGTCCGGGCTATGGCTACACCTTC. Residues: CASSVMGPGYGYTF.

This clone has just a few counts. The chain carries TRBV24-1 and TRBJ2-1; 8 bases align to TRBD2. Germline loops: CDR1 KGHDR, CDR2 SFDVKD. This CDR3 has 16 amino acids. Trimming at V came to 2 bases and at J to 4 bases, leaving 6 bases not matched to a gene. CDR3 in amino acids: CATSDSSGFEYNEQFF. The CDR3, as DNA: TGTGCCACCAGTGATTCTAGCGGGTTTGAGTACAATGAGCAGTTCTTC.

V is TRBV7-2 and J is TRBJ2-1; 11 bases are shared with TRBD2. The V gene's germline CDR1 is SGHTA and CDR2 FQGNSA. V lost 1 base to trimming and J lost 1 base; unmatched junction nucleotides: 6. CDR3 length: 18 amino acids. The CDR3 bases are TGTGCCAGCAGCTTAGTCGGAACTAGCGGGAGTTCCTACAATGAGCAGTTCTTC. It specifies CASSLVGTSGSSYNEQFF.

V usage is TRBV11-2 and J usage is TRBJ2-7; a possible D gene is TRBD1 (5 bases). CDR1 and CDR2 from the germline V gene are SGHAT and FQNNGV. V was cut by 0 bases and J by 6 bases, with 15 bases left in between. CDR3 length: 15 residues. The CDR3 DNA is TGTGCCAGCAGCTTAGATCGGCAGGGTCCGAGCGAGCAGTACTTC. Protein sequence: CASSLDRQGPSEQYF.

The CDR3 protein is CASETGANYGYTF. The CDR3, as DNA: TGTGCCAGCGAGACAGGGGCTAACTATGGCTACACCTTC. This chain uses TRBV6-5 with TRBJ1-2, with TRBD1 identical over 8 bases. V shed 8 bases and J 0 bases; nucleotides not matched to a gene: 2. Germline assignment: CDR1 MNHEY and CDR2 SVGAGI. The CDR3 has 13 residues.

The gene calls are TRBV4-2 and TRBJ1-1, with D perhaps matching TRBD1 (5 bases). V was trimmed by 0 bases and J by 5 bases, leaving 13 bases between them. Looked up from germline, CDR1 is LGHNA and CDR2 is YNFKEQ. CDR3 size: 15 residues. CDR3 loop: CASSQDRDGGTEAFF. The DNA for the CDR3 is TGTGCCAGCAGCCAAGACAGGGATGGGGGGACTGAAGCTTTCTTT.

For the CDR3, the DNA is TGTGCCAGCAGCACTACGGAGACCCAGTACTTC. Amino acids: CASSTTETQYF. V usage is TRBV11-1 and J usage is TRBJ2-5, with D uncertain. The germline V and J ends were trimmed by 5 bases and 5 bases, with 6 bases remaining between them. This CDR3 contains 11 residues. The germline gives CDR1 SGHAT, CDR2 FQDESV (reference sequence). The whole variable domain, filled in from reference TRBV11-1 and TRBJ2-5, reads EAEVAQSPRYKITEKSQAVAFWCDPISGHATLYWYRQILGQGPELLVQFQDESVVDDSQLPKDRFSAERLKGVDSTLKIQPAELGDSAMYLCASSTTETQYFGPGTRLLVL.

V usage is TRBV24-1 and J usage is TRBJ2-3; no firm D call. The CDR3 runs to 13 residues. V was trimmed by 4 bases and J by 4 bases, leaving 8 bases between them. In germline, CDR1 is KGHDR, CDR2 SFDVKD. This CDR3 reads CATSDATPDTQYF. Written as DNA, the CDR3 is TGTGCCACCAGTGACGCCACTCCAGATACGCAGTATTTT.

J is TRBJ2-3 and V is TRBV29-1; TRBD2 might be the D (7 bases). CDR1 SQVTM and CDR2 ANQGSEA come from the germline V gene. This CDR3 is built from 16 residues. Trimming left V 4 bases short and J 2 bases short, with 19 bases between. The DNA for the CDR3 is TGCAGCGTTGCACAGGGAGCGGGATATTTCACAGATACGCAGTATTTT. It yields the protein CSVAQGAGYFTDTQYF.